Listed here are 24 T cell receptor beta chains from one sample, sequenced in a study of blood T cell repertoires in COVID-19. Libraries were prepared by immunoSEQ multiplex PCR; TCRdb keeps only in-frame clonotypes and omits some of them. The sample carries 110,000 to 150,000 clones, around 82% recorded once. The sample was peripheral blood. The receptors originated from a human donor in a cohort sampled during active COVID-19.

CDR3 bases: TGTGCCAGCAGCCAAGACAGGGGCCGAGGTGGCTACACCTTC. Its translation is CASSQDRGRGGYTF. The chain employs TRBV3-1 (or the pseudogene TRBV3-2) and TRBJ1-2; tentatively, D is TRBD1 (6 bases). Looked up from germline, CDR1 is LGHDT and CDR2 is YNNKEL (reference sequence). Between the trimmed V and J ends, which lost 0 bases and 7 bases, there was a span of 12 bases. The CDR3 sequence is 14 residues long.

The V and J genes are TRBV7-2 and TRBJ1-3; 7 bases match TRBD1. CDR1 and CDR2 (germline): SGHTA, FQGNSA. V lost 1 base and J lost 0; bases outside the gene matches: 6. This CDR3 comprises 17 residues. CDR3 amino acids: CASSLGGQGVSGNTIYF. The CDR3 coding sequence is TGTGCCAGCAGCTTAGGTGGGCAGGGGGTCTCTGGAAACACCATATATTTT.

The chain uses TRBV9 and TRBJ2-3; 8 nucleotides align to TRBD2. V was pared by 1 base and J by 3 bases, with 10 bases of the junction left unmatched. CDR3 size: 17 residues. The V gene's germline CDR1 is SGDLS and CDR2 YYNGEE. The CDR3 region is CASSVLTGGAMTDTQYF. DNA of the CDR3: TGTGCCAGCAGCGTACTGACGGGGGGGGCTATGACAGATACGCAGTATTTT.

The chain uses TRBV19 and TRBJ1-2; D is possibly TRBD1 (5 bases). V was cut by 7 bases and J by 4 bases, with 13 bases left in between. The V gene's germline CDR1 is LNHDA and CDR2 SQIVND (reference sequence). CDR3 length equals 13 residues. CDR3 region: CASKQTGGYGYTF. CDR3 nucleotides: TGTGCCAGTAAACAAACAGGCGGCTATGGCTACACCTTC.

The chain links TRBV5-1 to TRBJ2-2; possibly TRBD2 for D (6 bases). V was pared by 0 bases and J by 4 bases, with 13 bases between. CDR1 is SGHRS, CDR2 YFSETQ, per germline. This CDR3 comprises 16 residues. The CDR3 sequence is CASSLVAGQGTGELFF. The CDR3 DNA sequence: TGCGCCAGCAGCTTGGTGGCGGGGCAGGGCACCGGGGAGCTGTTTTTT.

Comment on this clone: Additional DNA sequences in this sample encode the identical CDR3. The gene calls are TRBV5-1 and TRBJ2-5, with 8 bases identical to TRBD2. V shed 0 bases, J shed 2 bases, and the junction held 3 bases outside the gene matches. Per germline, CDR1 SGHRS and CDR2 YFSETQ. The CDR3 totals 15 residues. The CDR3 DNA reads TGCGCCAGCAGCTTGGCCGGGGGGGTTCAAGAGACCCAGTACTTC. Its translation is CASSLAGGVQETQYF.

The genes are TRBV5-6 and TRBJ1-4, with 7 bases fitting TRBD1. Trimming cost V 2 bases and J 0 bases; bases outside gene matches: 1. This CDR3 spans 15 amino acids. The germline V gene encodes CDR1 SGHDT and CDR2 YYEEEE. The CDR3 nucleotides are TGTGCCAGCAGCTTAGGGGGCCCAACTAATGAAAAACTGTTTTTT. It yields the protein CASSLGGPTNEKLFF.

CDR3 sequence (DNA): TGTGCCAGCAGCCTCGGGGGAGGGTCGGGTAGGGTCAATGAGCAGTTCTTC. This sequence encodes CASSLGGGSGRVNEQFF. The genes are TRBV11-3 and TRBJ2-1; 7 nucleotides agree with TRBD2. This CDR3 has 17 amino acids. Germline V CDR1 and CDR2: SGHNT, YENEEA. The J segment lost 6 bases and the V segment lost 5 bases, leaving 16 bases of the junction unmatched.

This sequence joins TRBV9 and TRBJ2-2; 14 nucleotides line up with TRBD2. Germline V gives CDR1 SGDLS, CDR2 YYNGEE. Germline trimming cut 2 bases from V and 0 bases from J; bases unmatched to any gene: 6. The CDR3 spans 19 residues. The CDR3 DNA follows: TGTGCCAGCAGCGTCCTCCCGACTAGCGGGGGGGCGAACACCGGGGAGCTGTTTTTT. Encoded protein: CASSVLPTSGGANTGELFF.

This clone was seen repeatedly, ten times or more. This sequence joins TRBV10-1 and TRBJ2-7; the D is unclear. This CDR3 spans 14 amino acids. Per germline, CDR1 WNHNN and CDR2 SYGVQD (reference sequence). Trimming shortened V by 0 bases and J by 5 bases, and 11 bases separated the two germline ends. This CDR3 is CASSESLSSDEQYF. DNA for the CDR3: TGCGCCAGCAGTGAGTCCCTTTCTTCGGACGAGCAGTACTTC.

This clone was picked up a small number of times. The chain has TRBV19 and TRBJ1-3; 8 positions match TRBD1. The V segment lost 5 bases and the J segment 3 bases; nucleotides outside the gene matches: 9. The CDR3 is 16 residues long. Germline V CDR1 and CDR2: LNHDA, SQIVND (reference sequence). DNA for the CDR3: TGTGCCAGTAGTCACATGGACAGGGTGAATGGAAACACCATATATTTT. Its protein product is CASSHMDRVNGNTIYF.

This clone was picked up one time. The V and J genes are TRBV5-4 and TRBJ2-2; 9 nucleotides agree with TRBD2. The V gene end was trimmed by 0 bases and the J gene end by 4 bases; junction bases not matched to a gene: 4. This CDR3 is 16 amino acids long. Germline-derived CDR1 and CDR2 are SGHNT and YYREEE (reference sequence). In DNA, the CDR3 is TGTGCCAGCAGCTTGGTTGCGGGGGGGGTCACCGGGGAGCTGTTTTTT. Translation gives CASSLVAGGVTGELFF.

The V gene is TRBV7-2, the J gene TRBJ2-7; D unclear. The CDR3 loop spans 14 amino acids. V lost 5 bases, J lost 0 bases, and 11 bases lay in between. Per the germline V gene, CDR1 is SGHTA and CDR2 is FQGNSA. The CDR3 sequence: CASSAEILSYEQYF. The CDR3 nucleotides read TGTGCCAGCAGCGCCGAGATACTCTCCTACGAGCAGTACTTC.

The rearrangement links TRBV27 to TRBJ1-2; a possible D gene is TRBD1 (5 bases). Trimming removed 4 bases from V and 4 bases from J, with 10 bases in between. Germline V CDR1 and CDR2: MNHEY, SMNVEV (reference sequence). The CDR3 has 13 residues. The CDR3 DNA follows: TGTGCCAGCAGTTCCCAGGGTTTCTATGGCTACACCTTC. It is translated as CASSSQGFYGYTF.

V usage is TRBV5-1 and J usage is TRBJ1-1; the match to TRBD1 covers 9 bases. V lost 2 bases, J lost 3 bases, and 5 bases stayed unmatched. In germline, CDR1 is SGHRS, CDR2 YFSETQ. The CDR3 is made up of 15 amino acids. CDR3 nucleotide sequence: TGCGCCAGCAGCTTTCCGGACAGGGGTTACACTGAAGCTTTCTTT. The encoded protein is CASSFPDRGYTEAFF.

This clone was picked up one time. The rearrangement uses TRBV7-2 and TRBJ2-7; 9 bases match TRBD2. V lost 5 bases and J lost 1; bases outside the gene matches: 6. The CDR3 has 15 residues. Germline lookup yields CDR1 SGHTA and CDR2 FQGNSA. The CDR3 sequence is CASSPLAGESYEQYF. The CDR3 DNA follows: TGTGCCAGCAGCCCCTTAGCGGGGGAGTCCTACGAGCAGTACTTC.

The rearrangement joins TRBV5-4 to TRBJ2-1; 10 bases are a match to TRBD1. The CDR3 is 15 residues long. V gave up 4 bases and J gave up 7 bases; unmatched junction bases: 8. Germline lookup yields CDR1 SGHNT and CDR2 YYREEE (reference sequence). CDR3 nucleotides: TGTGCCAGCAGCACGGGACAGGGGTTTGGGAATGAGCAGTTCTTC. It translates to CASSTGQGFGNEQFF.

V and J are TRBV5-5 and TRBJ2-7; maybe TRBD1 (6 bases). Germline V gene sequence: CDR1 SGHKS, CDR2 YYEKEE (reference sequence). This CDR3 has 15 amino acids. Trimming left V 6 bases short and J 5 bases short, with 21 bases between. The CDR3 DNA reads TGTGCCAGCAACTTCGGCCCCCGCAGGGGTCACGAGCAGTACTTC. Its protein is CASNFGPRRGHEQYF. The complete variable domain, with remaining parts taken from reference TRBV5-5 and TRBJ2-7, reads DAGVTQSPTHLIKTRGQQVTLRCSPISGHKSVSWYQQVLGQGPQFIFQYYEKEERGRGNFPDRFSARQFPNYSSELNVNALLLGDSALYLCASNFGPRRGHEQYFGPGTRLTVT.

J is TRBJ2-1 and V is TRBV12-5; unclear D gene. The CDR3 spans 12 residues. V was cut by 6 bases and J by 7 bases, with 10 bases left in between. Per germline, CDR1 LGHNT and CDR2 FRNRAP. The CDR3 DNA reads TGTGCTAGTGGCCCCCCATCAAATGAGCAGTTCTTC. Translated, it gives CASGPPSNEQFF.

This rearrangement joins TRBV18 to TRBJ2-1, with D possibly matching TRBD2 (5 bases). The germline gives CDR1 KGHSH, CDR2 LQKENI. This CDR3 is built from 16 residues. V dropped 3 bases and J dropped 6 bases, with 18 bases sitting between them. The CDR3 coding sequence is TGTGCCAGCTCACCTGATCCCTACGGGGTTGGCAATGAGCAGTTCTTC. As protein: CASSPDPYGVGNEQFF.

This chain uses TRBV5-1 with TRBJ1-2; 7 bases match TRBD1. Germline lookup yields CDR1 SGHRS and CDR2 YFSETQ. Losses at the gene ends were 5 bases for V and 5 bases for J; bases not matched to a gene: 9. There are 14 residues in the CDR3. CDR3 DNA sequence: TGCGCCAGCAGTAACCCCGGGACAGCTTATGGCTACACCTTC. Its translation is CASSNPGTAYGYTF. The full variable domain, with the rest looked up from reference TRBV5-1 and TRBJ1-2, is KAGVTQTPRYLIKTRGQQVTLSCSPISGHRSVSWYQQTPGQGLQFLFEYFSETQRNKGNFPGRFSGRQFSNSRSEMNVSTLELGDSALYLCASSNPGTAYGYTFGSGTRLTVV.

This rearrangement joins TRBV19 to TRBJ2-7; 9 nucleotides agree with TRBD2. The CDR3 runs to 17 residues. V shed 3 bases and J 2 bases; nucleotides not matched to a gene: 11. CDR1 LNHDA and CDR2 SQIVND come from the germline V gene (reference sequence). The CDR3, as DNA: TGTGCCAGTAGTATGGCGGCTAGCGGGGCATTCCCCTACGAGCAGTACTTC. Translated, it gives CASSMAASGAFPYEQYF.

This clone appeared a single time. V is TRBV2 and J is TRBJ2-3, with 7 nucleotides matching TRBD2. Germline V lookup: CDR1 SNHLY, CDR2 FYNNEI. The CDR3 has 14 amino acids. The V and J ends lost 5 bases and 1 base, in that order; junction bases with no gene match: 3. The CDR3 spells CASSLSGGTDTQYF. As DNA, the CDR3 is TGTGCCAGCAGTTTGAGCGGGGGCACAGATACGCAGTATTTT.

This clone was detected a few times. The CDR3 region is CASSQDGTARYGYTF. The CDR3 nucleotides read TGCGCCAGCAGCCAAGATGGGACAGCCCGCTATGGCTACACCTTC. The chain joins TRBV4-1 to TRBJ1-2; 7 positions agree with TRBD1. Trimming cost V 0 bases and J 4 bases; bases outside gene matches: 5. CDR1 and CDR2 from the germline V gene are MGHRA and YSYEKL. This CDR3 region has 15 residues.